Listed below are T cell receptor beta chains from one sample, sequenced in a study of blood T cells in healthy people across ages. MiXCR was run by TCRdb on the 5' RACE reads, yielding one entry per CDR3 protein. The profile shows about 640,000 distinct CDR3 sequences, around 43% of them singletons. The source material was blood. The origin of the receptors is an elderly man in good health. Each CDR3 is given without its conserved first and last residue.

>TRBV7-2|TRBJ2-7
ASSLDGTGPTYEQY
>TRBV5-1|TRBJ2-3
ASSLGPITDTQY
>TRBV25-1|TRBJ1-1
ASSGSNTEAF
>TRBV3-1|TRBJ2-3
ASSHNAGGSTDTQY
>TRBV5-8|TRBJ2-1
AGTSRWPYNEQF
>TRBV29-1|TRBJ2-1
SVDERGGNNEQF
>TRBV5-6|TRBJ2-7
ASSSLSSGRRYEQY
>TRBV3-1|TRBJ2-5
ASSHGDGRLQETQY
>TRBV30|TRBJ2-7
AGSLDRGKQY
>TRBV9|TRBJ2-7
ASSVGVEGWNEQY
>TRBV18|TRBJ2-7
ASQTGSHEQY
>TRBV7-2|TRBJ2-7
ASSARRQGALREQY
>TRBV6-1|TRBJ2-7
ASRNGGAADYEQY
>TRBV6-1|TRBJ2-5
ASRTTGQGETQY
>TRBV6-2/TRBV6-3|TRBJ2-1
ASSYSSRLTGEQF
>TRBV20-1|TRBJ1-1
SARFRAGPNTEAF
>TRBV12-3/TRBV12-4|TRBJ2-3
ASSFRGTSTNTQY
>TRBV15|TRBJ1-1
ATSRFTGTEAF
>TRBV20-1|TRBJ2-1
SAPGGGGYNEQF
>TRBV5-1|TRBJ2-3
ASNLNLGGTDTQY
>TRBV24-1|TRBJ2-7
ATSQGQGSHEQY
>TRBV9|TRBJ2-4
ASSATSGEQY
>TRBV15|TRBJ2-7
ATSGDGSYSYEQY
>TRBV18|TRBJ2-1
ASSPVRNSNNEQF
>TRBV7-2|NA
ASSLVHVRSYNEQY
>TRBV30|TRBJ2-5
AWSGRGYQETQY
>TRBV27|TRBJ2-3
ASSPQHGTDTQY
>TRBV9|TRBJ2-7
ASSASGGSYEQY
>TRBV9|TRBJ2-3
ASSVVASGKDTQY
>TRBV11-2|TRBJ2-1
ASRAGRGVYNEQF
>TRBV20-1|TRBJ2-7
SASVSRDRVTYEQY